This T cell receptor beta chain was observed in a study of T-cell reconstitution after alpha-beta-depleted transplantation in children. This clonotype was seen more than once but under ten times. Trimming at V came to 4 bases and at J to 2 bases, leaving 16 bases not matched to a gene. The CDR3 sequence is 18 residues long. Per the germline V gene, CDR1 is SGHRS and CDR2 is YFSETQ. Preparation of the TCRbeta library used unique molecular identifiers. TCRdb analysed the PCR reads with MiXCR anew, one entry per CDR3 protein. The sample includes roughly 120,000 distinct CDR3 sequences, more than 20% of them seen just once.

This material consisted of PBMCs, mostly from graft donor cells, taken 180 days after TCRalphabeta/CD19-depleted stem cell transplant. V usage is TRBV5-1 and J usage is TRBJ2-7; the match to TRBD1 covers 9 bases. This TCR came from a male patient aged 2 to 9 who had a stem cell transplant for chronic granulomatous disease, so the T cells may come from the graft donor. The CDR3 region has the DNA TGCGCCAGCAGCCGGGACAGGGTGCTCGGGACTACCACCTACGAGCAGTACTTC. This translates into CASSRDRVLGTTTYEQYF.